The 12 T cell receptor beta chains in this list originate from one sample, sequenced in a study of technical replicates of blood from a few donors. TCRdb keeps only in-frame clones here, not all; method: immunoSEQ multiplex PCR. In the table there are about 88,000 clones, over 90% of which are singletons. Sample: T cells isolated from PBMCs. The source is a human donor in good health.

This chain connects TRBV15 to TRBJ2-1; TRBD2 agrees at 14 bases. The CDR3 spans 16 residues. Germline loops: CDR1 LNHNV, CDR2 YYDKDF (reference sequence). The J segment lost 7 bases and the V segment lost 6 bases, leaving 8 bases of the junction unmatched. The CDR3 protein is CATRGLAGVWSNEQFF. The CDR3 nucleotides are TGTGCCACCAGGGGACTAGCGGGAGTGTGGTCGAATGAGCAGTTCTTC. Complete variable domain (other parts from reference TRBV15 and TRBJ2-1): DAMVIQNPRYQVTQFGKPVTLSCSQTLNHNVMYWYQQKSSQAPKLLFHYYDKDFNNEADTPDNFQSRRPNTSFCFLDIRSPGLGDTAMYLCATRGLAGVWSNEQFFGPGTRLTVL.

V usage is TRBV27 and J usage is TRBJ2-7; the D gene is possibly TRBD2 (6 bases). Germline-derived CDR1 and CDR2 are MNHEY and SMNVEV (reference sequence). The CDR3 length is 13 residues. V lost 5 bases to trimming and J lost 0 bases, with 8 bases between them. CDR3 amino acids: CASSKGLSYEQYF. The CDR3 nucleotides are TGTGCCAGCAGTAAGGGACTCTCCTACGAGCAGTACTTC.

V gene TRBV7-2 combines with J gene TRBJ2-3, with 7 bases matching TRBD2. Per germline, CDR1 SGHTA and CDR2 FQGNSA. This CDR3 spans 18 amino acids. The V gene end was trimmed by 5 bases and the J gene end by 7 bases; junction bases not matched to a gene: 21. The CDR3 coding sequence is TGTGCCAGCAGCCCTCCTCCAAGCGGGGAGGAAAGGGGATATACGCAGTATTTT. Translating it yields CASSPPPSGEERGYTQYF.

The chain combines TRBV14 with TRBJ1-1; weak D call: TRBD1 (6 bases). The CDR3 has 15 amino acids. Germline CDR1 and CDR2: SGHDN and FVKESK. Between the trimmed V and J ends, which lost 3 bases and 2 bases, there was a span of 13 bases. CDR3 nucleotide sequence: TGTGCCAGCAGCCAGCTGGGGACAAAAAACACTGAAGCTTTCTTT. Residues: CASSQLGTKNTEAFF.

The V call is TRBV30, the J call TRBJ2-7, with a weak D call TRBD2 (6 bases). Germline values: CDR1 GTSNPN, CDR2 SVGIG (reference sequence). This CDR3 is 14 amino acids long. Trimming took off 3 bases at V and 2 bases at J, with 14 bases between the two ends. The CDR3 here is CAWSVSGSAYEQYF. Written as DNA, the CDR3 is TGTGCCTGGAGCGTGAGCGGGTCCGCCTACGAGCAGTACTTC. Together with reference TRBV30 and TRBJ2-7, the CDR3 gives the full variable domain: SQTIHQWPATLVQPVGSPLSLECTVEGTSNPNLYWYRQAAGRGLQLLFYSVGIGQISSEVPQNLSASRPQDRQFILSSKKLLLSDSGFYLCAWSVSGSAYEQYFGPGTRLTVT.

The chain employs TRBV2 and TRBJ1-1; D ambiguous. The V end lost 4 bases, the J end lost 8 bases, and 20 bases lay between the germline ends. CDR1 SNHLY and CDR2 FYNNEI come from the germline V gene. This CDR3 has 15 amino acids. CDR3 protein: CASSGSSLPRTEAFF. CDR3 in DNA: TGTGCCAGCAGTGGGTCTAGCCTCCCCCGGACGGAAGCTTTCTTT.

V usage is TRBV27 and J usage is TRBJ1-5, with 8 bases lining up with TRBD1. Trimming cost V 5 bases and J 6 bases; bases outside gene matches: 9. Germline loops: CDR1 MNHEY, CDR2 SMNVEV (reference sequence). CDR3 size: 15 residues. This CDR3 is CASSRWTGIGQPQHF. For the CDR3, the DNA is TGTGCCAGCAGTAGGTGGACAGGGATCGGTCAGCCCCAGCATTTT.

The CDR3 region has the DNA TGTGCCAGCAGTTACCCGAACAGGGAGGCTTTCTTT. It encodes CASSYPNREAFF. V and J are TRBV6-6 and TRBJ1-1, with D possibly matching TRBD1 (6 bases). Deletions cut 2 bases from V and 11 bases from J, with 12 bases between. This CDR3 is built from 12 residues. Germline values: CDR1 MNHNY, CDR2 SVGAGI (reference sequence).

The chain uses TRBV27 and TRBJ1-5, with a tentative D call TRBD1 (6 bases). Trimming took off 2 bases at V and 7 bases at J, with 15 bases between the two ends. The CDR3 is made up of 15 amino acids. Germline V gives CDR1 MNHEY, CDR2 SMNVEV (reference sequence). CDR3 sequence (DNA): TGTGCCAGCAGTTTACAGGGGAGGGAAGGACAGCCCCAGCATTTT. Translating gives CASSLQGREGQPQHF.

This chain joins TRBV7-9 and TRBJ1-4; D is perhaps TRBD1 (5 bases). Germline V CDR1 and CDR2: SEHNR, FQNEAQ (reference sequence). The V end was cut by 1 base, the J end by 3 bases, with 12 bases between. The CDR3 runs to 16 residues. In DNA form, the CDR3 reads TGTGCCAGCAGCTTAGTAGGGGTCGCGGCTAATGAAAAACTGTTTTTT. Translating gives CASSLVGVAANEKLFF.

The chain uses TRBV9 and TRBJ2-3, with no clear D. This CDR3 is built from 12 residues. The V and J ends lost 6 bases and 0 bases respectively, with 5 bases between them. Germline V gene sequence: CDR1 SGDLS, CDR2 YYNGEE. CDR3 sequence (DNA): TGTGCCAGCACGTCTAGCACAGATACGCAGTATTTT. Its protein product is CASTSSTDTQYF.

This clone was detected only once. The chain uses TRBV6-5 and TRBJ2-7, with a possible D match to TRBD2 (6 bases). The CDR3 contains 16 residues. The germline gives CDR1 MNHEY, CDR2 SVGAGI. Deletions cut 0 bases from V and 0 bases from J, with 12 bases between. The CDR3 DNA reads TGTGCCAGCAGTTACTCCCAGGGACTGAACTCCTACGAGCAGTACTTC. Amino acids: CASSYSQGLNSYEQYF.